Shown below are 2 T cell receptor beta chains from a single sample sequenced in a study of regulatory T cells in long-lasting Graves disease. Described time point: newly diagnosed GD, antithyroid drugs for less than 3 months. Researchers made the TCR library from RNA that was extracted from PBMCs. To make TCR beta libraries, researchers used iRepertoire HTBI primers and Arm-PCR of CDR3 regions. TCRdb reprocessed the multiplex PCR reads via MiXCR and lists one record per CDR3 protein. The table has 500,000 or so distinct CDR3 sequences, roughly a sixth seen once. The sample was also linked to a second study, of T cells in Graves' hyperthyroidism and ophthalmopathy.

Here the sequenced sample was peripheral blood mononuclear cells (PBMCs), taken at new diagnosis, from a patient treated with antithyroid drugs. The receptors stem from a woman aged 40-60 years with Graves disease.

J is TRBJ2-7 and V is TRBV11-2; 8 nucleotides line up with TRBD1. The germline gives CDR1 SGHAT, CDR2 FQNNGV. Trimming took 5 bases from V and 3 from J; bases not matched to a gene: 9. This CDR3 region has 15 residues. CDR3 DNA sequence: TGTGCCAGCAGCATCTCCAGGGGGCCCGTCTACGAGCAGTACTTC. Protein sequence: CASSISRGPVYEQYF.

Many counts were recorded for this clonotype. The J gene is TRBJ2-7, the V gene TRBV6-5; a possible D gene is TRBD1 (6 bases). Germline V gene data show CDR1 as MNHEY and CDR2 as SVGAGI. The CDR3 contains 14 residues. With 0 bases removed from V and 3 bases from J, the gap between germline ends came to 9 bases. CDR3 sequence reads: CASSYSKDSYEQYF. CDR3 sequence (DNA): TGTGCCAGCAGTTACTCGAAGGACAGCTACGAGCAGTACTTC.